These T cell receptor beta chains were read from a single sample in a study of T cells in Graves' hyperthyroidism and ophthalmopathy. TCRdb passed the multiplex PCR reads through MiXCR, listing each CDR3 protein once. The sample holds about 400,000 distinct CDR3 sequences, 15% to 19% seen once. Material for sequencing was blood. The receptors here all came from a woman under 30 with Graves' hyperthyroidism. Each CDR3 is given with its conserved first and last residue. D genes are given only for firm matches. The size entry is marked missing in some rows and otherwise reads once, few, many or a size class.

J gene: TRBJ2-5; D gene: .; clone size: .; V gene: TRBV2; CDR3 protein: CASHSTGQETQYF; CDR3 DNA: TGTGCCAGCCATTCCACAGGCCAAGAGACCCAGTACTTC
J gene: TRBJ2-7; D gene: TRBD2; clone size: few; V gene: TRBV29-1; CDR3 protein: CSCLEAGRGTYEQYF; CDR3 DNA: TGCAGCTGCCTGGAAGCGGGACGGGGCACCTACGAGCAGTACTTC
J gene: TRBJ2-2; D gene: TRBD2; clone size: .; V gene: TRBV5-4; CDR3 protein: CASSLALAGGALELFF; CDR3 DNA: TGTGCCAGCAGCTTGGCCTTAGCGGGGGGGGCCTTGGAGCTGTTTTTT
J gene: TRBJ2-1; D gene: TRBD2; clone size: many; V gene: TRBV20-1; CDR3 protein: CSAPTPGLAAYNEQFF; CDR3 DNA: TGCAGTGCACCTACGCCGGGACTAGCGGCCTACAATGAGCAGTTCTTC
J gene: TRBJ1-5; D gene: .; clone size: .; V gene: TRBV7-2; CDR3 protein: CASSLTINQPQHF; CDR3 DNA: TGTGCCAGCAGCTTAACAATCAATCAGCCCCAGCATTTT
J gene: TRBJ2-7; D gene: TRBD2; clone size: many; V gene: TRBV20-1; CDR3 protein: CSARGLAGEAYEQYF; CDR3 DNA: TGCAGTGCCCGGGGGCTAGCGGGGGAGGCCTACGAGCAGTACTTC
J gene: TRBJ1-3; D gene: .; clone size: .; V gene: TRBV4-1; CDR3 protein: CASSQRGGTARGNTIYF; CDR3 DNA: TGCGCCAGCAGCCAACGCGGAGGGACTGCCCGTGGAAACACCATATATTTT
J gene: TRBJ2-5; D gene: TRBD1; clone size: .; V gene: TRBV6-1; CDR3 protein: CASSEVAGTGMETQYF; CDR3 DNA: TGTGCCAGCAGTGAAGTAGCAGGGACAGGGATGGAGACCCAGTACTTC
J gene: TRBJ2-2; D gene: TRBD2; clone size: .; V gene: TRBV7-6; CDR3 protein: CASSTPRGGIPGELFF; CDR3 DNA: TGTGCCAGCAGCACCCCCCGGGGGGGGATCCCCGGGGAGCTGTTTTTT
J gene: TRBJ1-2; D gene: TRBD1; clone size: few; V gene: TRBV3-1; CDR3 protein: CASSQELRLPGQGQLGGYTF; CDR3 DNA: TGTGCCAGCAGCCAAGAGCTGCGCCTACCCGGACAGGGCCAACTCGGTGGCTACACCTTC
J gene: TRBJ2-3; D gene: .; clone size: many; V gene: TRBV6-1; CDR3 protein: CAATGTSTDTQYF; CDR3 DNA: TGTGCCGCAACCGGGACTTCCACAGATACGCAGTATTTT
J gene: TRBJ2-3; D gene: TRBD1; clone size: many; V gene: TRBV6-4; CDR3 protein: CASSDSGQGADTQYF; CDR3 DNA: TGTGCCAGCAGTGACTCGGGACAGGGGGCAGATACGCAGTATTTT
J gene: TRBJ1-4; D gene: .; clone size: .; V gene: TRBV5-1; CDR3 protein: CASSLAGGENEKLFF; CDR3 DNA: TGCGCCAGCAGCTTGGCCGGGGGCGAGAATGAAAAACTGTTTTTT
J gene: TRBJ2-1; D gene: .; clone size: many; V gene: TRBV20-1; CDR3 protein: CSAPRETKQFF; CDR3 DNA: TGCAGTGCCCCCCGGGAGACTAAGCAGTTCTTC
J gene: TRBJ1-2; D gene: .; clone size: .; V gene: TRBV20-1; CDR3 protein: CSARDRQGGVHGYTF; CDR3 DNA: TGCAGTGCTAGAGATCGGCAGGGTGGGGTCCATGGCTACACCTTC
J gene: TRBJ2-7; D gene: .; clone size: many; V gene: TRBV2; CDR3 protein: CASSEGRASEYEQYF; CDR3 DNA: TGTGCCAGCAGTGAAGGGCGGGCTAGCGAGTACGAGCAGTACTTC
J gene: TRBJ2-2; D gene: TRBD1; clone size: many; V gene: TRBV5-1; CDR3 protein: CASAPMGTGVSGELFF; CDR3 DNA: TGCGCCAGCGCCCCCATGGGGACAGGGGTCTCCGGGGAGCTGTTTTTT
J gene: TRBJ2-1; D gene: .; clone size: many; V gene: TRBV20-1; CDR3 protein: CSASPDNEQFF; CDR3 DNA: TGCAGTGCTAGCCCCGACAATGAGCAGTTCTTC
J gene: TRBJ2-3; D gene: .; clone size: many; V gene: TRBV18; CDR3 protein: CASSPEQGSTDTQYF; CDR3 DNA: TGTGCCAGCTCACCCGAACAGGGATCCACAGATACGCAGTATTTT
J gene: TRBJ1-2; D gene: .; clone size: many; V gene: TRBV25-1; CDR3 protein: CASSVFWGDGYTF; CDR3 DNA: TGTGCCAGCAGTGTCTTCTGGGGAGACGGCTACACCTTC
J gene: TRBJ1-4; D gene: .; clone size: many; V gene: TRBV12-3/TRBV12-4; CDR3 protein: CASSEPGTEHEKLFF; CDR3 DNA: TGTGCCAGCAGTGAACCAGGGACGGAACATGAAAAACTGTTTTTT
J gene: TRBJ1-5; D gene: .; clone size: many; V gene: TRBV18; CDR3 protein: CASSPLPDQPQHF; CDR3 DNA: TGTGCCAGCTCACCATTGCCAGATCAGCCCCAGCATTTT
J gene: TRBJ2-3; D gene: TRBD2; clone size: many; V gene: TRBV13; CDR3 protein: CASSSSGGRGTDTQYF; CDR3 DNA: TGTGCCAGCAGCTCATCTGGCGGGAGGGGCACAGATACGCAGTATTTT
J gene: TRBJ1-4; D gene: .; clone size: few; V gene: TRBV4-1; CDR3 protein: CASSQVHGEKLFF; CDR3 DNA: TGCGCCAGCAGCCAAGTTCATGGCGAAAAACTGTTTTTT
J gene: TRBJ2-7; D gene: TRBD2; clone size: many; V gene: TRBV29-1; CDR3 protein: CSARLAGEGEQYF; CDR3 DNA: TGCAGCGCGAGACTAGCGGGAGAGGGGGAGCAGTACTTC
J gene: TRBJ1-4; D gene: .; clone size: .; V gene: TRBV5-1; CDR3 protein: CASSFTAANEKLFF; CDR3 DNA: TGCGCCAGCAGCTTTACGGCGGCTAATGAAAAACTGTTTTTT
J gene: TRBJ2-1; D gene: TRBD2; clone size: many; V gene: TRBV12-3/TRBV12-4; CDR3 protein: CASRVAGGYNNEQFF; CDR3 DNA: TGTGCCAGCAGGGTAGCGGGGGGCTATAACAATGAGCAGTTCTTC
J gene: TRBJ2-1; D gene: TRBD2; clone size: many; V gene: TRBV6-5; CDR3 protein: CASSYSRLAYNEQFF; CDR3 DNA: TGTGCCAGCAGTTACTCGAGACTAGCTTACAATGAGCAGTTCTTC
J gene: TRBJ1-5; D gene: .; clone size: many; V gene: TRBV11-2; CDR3 protein: CASSLTGNFQPQHF; CDR3 DNA: TGTGCCAGCAGCTTAACAGGGAACTTTCAGCCCCAGCATTTT
J gene: TRBJ1-5; D gene: .; clone size: many; V gene: TRBV3-1; CDR3 protein: CASSGMTVNQPQHF; CDR3 DNA: TGTGCCAGCAGCGGTATGACAGTAAATCAGCCCCAGCATTTT
J gene: TRBJ1-2; D gene: TRBD1; clone size: many; V gene: TRBV5-4; CDR3 protein: CASSTGTGVYGYTF; CDR3 DNA: TGTGCCAGCAGCACCGGGACAGGCGTCTATGGCTACACCTTC
J gene: TRBJ2-1; D gene: .; clone size: few; V gene: TRBV18; CDR3 protein: CASSQWSTSPGSYNEQFF; CDR3 DNA: TGTGCCAGCTCACAGTGGAGTACTAGCCCCGGGTCCTACAATGAGCAGTTCTTC
J gene: TRBJ1-5; D gene: .; clone size: .; V gene: TRBV10-3; CDR3 protein: CAISESRGSNPQHF; CDR3 DNA: TGTGCCATCAGTGAGTCAAGGGGAAGCAATCCCCAGCATTTT
J gene: TRBJ2-4; D gene: .; clone size: many; V gene: TRBV20-1; CDR3 protein: CSARDIVAKNIQYF; CDR3 DNA: TGCAGTGCTAGAGATATAGTAGCCAAAAACATTCAGTACTTC
J gene: TRBJ2-7; D gene: .; clone size: many; V gene: TRBV3-1; CDR3 protein: CASSQDRRSSYEQYF; CDR3 DNA: TGTGCCAGCAGCCAAGATAGACGGAGCTCCTACGAGCAGTACTTC
J gene: TRBJ1-1; D gene: TRBD1; clone size: many; V gene: TRBV7-9; CDR3 protein: CASSLQGETEAFF; CDR3 DNA: TGTGCCAGCAGCTTACAGGGGGAGACTGAAGCTTTCTTT
J gene: TRBJ1-6; D gene: .; clone size: .; V gene: TRBV25-1; CDR3 protein: CASRLTANSPLHF; CDR3 DNA: TGTGCCAGCAGGCTCACAGCCAATTCACCCCTCCACTTT
J gene: TRBJ2-7; D gene: .; clone size: many; V gene: TRBV11-2; CDR3 protein: CASSLGGSGNLLYEQYF; CDR3 DNA: TGTGCCAGCAGCTTAGGGGGGTCAGGGAATCTTTTGTACGAGCAGTACTTC
J gene: TRBJ2-5; D gene: TRBD2; clone size: many; V gene: TRBV20-1; CDR3 protein: CSASGTWRGGKVEETQYF; CDR3 DNA: TGCAGTGCTAGTGGGACCTGGCGGGGGGGCAAAGTGGAAGAGACCCAGTACTTC
J gene: TRBJ2-5; D gene: TRBD2; clone size: .; V gene: TRBV27; CDR3 protein: CASSSQAGRETQYF; CDR3 DNA: TGTGCCAGCAGTTCCCAAGCGGGAAGGGAGACCCAGTACTTC
J gene: TRBJ1-2; D gene: .; clone size: .; V gene: TRBV24-1; CDR3 protein: CATSDGLYGYTF; CDR3 DNA: TGTGCCACCAGTGACGGACTGTATGGCTACACCTTC
J gene: TRBJ1-5; D gene: .; clone size: many; V gene: TRBV2; CDR3 protein: CASSERAGRSQPQHF; CDR3 DNA: TGTGCCAGCAGTGAAAGGGCGGGGCGCAGTCAGCCCCAGCATTTT
J gene: TRBJ2-3; D gene: TRBD2; clone size: many; V gene: TRBV7-3; CDR3 protein: CASSPSGSGTQYF; CDR3 DNA: TGTGCCAGCAGCCCTAGCGGGTCCGGCACGCAGTATTTT
J gene: TRBJ2-1; D gene: TRBD2; clone size: .; V gene: TRBV3-1; CDR3 protein: CASSLDRGGHNEQFF; CDR3 DNA: TGTGCCAGCAGCTTAGACCGGGGGGGCCACAATGAGCAGTTCTTC
J gene: TRBJ2-7; D gene: .; clone size: many; V gene: TRBV10-3; CDR3 protein: CAISLGQSGYEQYF; CDR3 DNA: TGTGCCATCAGTCTTGGACAGAGCGGCTACGAGCAGTACTTC
J gene: TRBJ2-5; D gene: .; clone size: few; V gene: TRBV12-3/TRBV12-4; CDR3 protein: CASSSLGQTQYF; CDR3 DNA: TGTGCCAGCAGTTCCCTGGGTCAGACCCAGTACTTC
J gene: TRBJ2-5; D gene: TRBD2; clone size: many; V gene: TRBV7-9; CDR3 protein: CASSPRLAGERETQYF; CDR3 DNA: TGTGCCAGCAGCCCGCGGCTAGCGGGAGAGAGAGAGACCCAGTACTTC
J gene: TRBJ1-2; D gene: .; clone size: .; V gene: TRBV25-1; CDR3 protein: CASSEFNVGNYGYTF; CDR3 DNA: TGTGCCAGCAGTGAATTTAACGTCGGGAACTATGGCTACACCTTC
J gene: TRBJ2-1; D gene: TRBD2; clone size: many; V gene: TRBV18; CDR3 protein: CASSRTGTSGYNEQFF; CDR3 DNA: TGTGCCAGCTCACGGACCGGGACTAGCGGGTACAATGAGCAGTTCTTC
J gene: TRBJ2-7; D gene: .; clone size: many; V gene: TRBV27; CDR3 protein: CASTLNGGGLLYEQYF; CDR3 DNA: TGTGCCAGCACCCTTAATGGCGGGGGCCTTTTATACGAGCAGTACTTC
J gene: TRBJ1-5; D gene: TRBD1; clone size: .; V gene: TRBV20-1; CDR3 protein: CSAIGQGAQFYQPQHF; CDR3 DNA: TGCAGTGCGATCGGACAGGGGGCTCAGTTTTATCAGCCCCAGCATTTT
J gene: TRBJ1-5; D gene: .; clone size: many; V gene: TRBV12-3/TRBV12-4; CDR3 protein: CASSPVEFGPQHF; CDR3 DNA: TGTGCCAGCAGCCCAGTAGAGTTTGGACCCCAGCATTTT
J gene: TRBJ2-2; D gene: .; clone size: .; V gene: TRBV4-1; CDR3 protein: CASSQPIRLLLLGELFF; CDR3 DNA: TGCGCCAGCAGCCAACCAATAAGGCTTTTGCTTCTGGGGGAGCTGTTTTTT
J gene: TRBJ2-7; D gene: .; clone size: many; V gene: TRBV29-1; CDR3 protein: CSVEDRDTTYEQYF; CDR3 DNA: TGCAGCGTTGAAGATCGGGACACAACCTACGAGCAGTACTTC
J gene: TRBJ2-7; D gene: .; clone size: many; V gene: TRBV11-2; CDR3 protein: CASSLGDHEQYF; CDR3 DNA: TGTGCCAGCAGTTTGGGGGACCACGAGCAGTACTTC